The rows below give T cell receptor beta chains drawn from one sample of a study of shared clonotypes between healthy human individuals. Sequenced by immunoSEQ multiplex PCR; TCRdb stores in-frame clones only, minus some. The sample holds about 2.3 million clones, 85% to 95% seen once. The sample consisted of naive CD4+ T cells from PBMCs. All receptors come from a man aged 18 to 30 in good health. Some clones in this sample may be carry-over from other donors' samples. The CDR3 runs from the conserved cysteine through the conserved F or W. The D gene is left open where the match is weak. Expanded clones get a size class; other rows say once, few or many, or leave the size out.

CDR3 DNA: TGTGCCAGCAGCCCGCGGACTGCCTGGGGGGTACGGGCCTACAATGAGCAGTTCTTC
CDR3 protein: CASSPRTAWGVRAYNEQFF
CDR3 length: 19
J gene: TRBJ2-1
D gene: NA
clone size: NA
V gene: TRBV11-2

CDR3 DNA: TGCGCCAGCAGCTTGGTAGCGGGACCCTACAATGAGCAGTTCTTC
CDR3 protein: CASSLVAGPYNEQFF
CDR3 length: 15
J gene: TRBJ2-1
D gene: TRBD2
clone size: few
V gene: TRBV5-1

CDR3 DNA: TGTGCCAGCAGCTTAGTCGGGACAGGGGTAGGGCAGCCCCAGCATTTT
CDR3 protein: CASSLVGTGVGQPQHF
CDR3 length: 16
J gene: TRBJ1-5
D gene: TRBD1
clone size: few
V gene: TRBV7-2

CDR3 DNA: TGTGCCAGCAGCCGACCACAGGGACACACAGATACGCAGTATTTT
CDR3 protein: CASSRPQGHTDTQYF
CDR3 length: 15
J gene: TRBJ2-3
D gene: NA
clone size: NA
V gene: TRBV28

CDR3 DNA: TGCGCCAGCAGCTTGGGGCCGATGGAGGGCTACACCTTC
CDR3 protein: CASSLGPMEGYTF
CDR3 length: 13
J gene: TRBJ1-2
D gene: NA
clone size: NA
V gene: TRBV5-1

CDR3 DNA: TGTGCCAGCAGCCGACAGGGCCATGCAACTAATGAAAAACTGTTTTTT
CDR3 protein: CASSRQGHATNEKLFF
CDR3 length: 16
J gene: TRBJ1-4
D gene: TRBD1
clone size: NA
V gene: TRBV2

CDR3 DNA: TGTGCCAGCAGCCCCGGGGGCGGCGGAAGCTCCTATAATTCACCCCTCCACTTT
CDR3 protein: CASSPGGGGSSYNSPLHF
CDR3 length: 18
J gene: TRBJ1-6
D gene: NA
clone size: NA
V gene: TRBV9

CDR3 DNA: TGTGCCACCGAGGGGTCGGCCTACGAGCAGTACTTC
CDR3 protein: CATEGSAYEQYF
CDR3 length: 12
J gene: TRBJ2-7
D gene: NA
clone size: NA
V gene: TRBV6-6

CDR3 DNA: TGTGCAACCAGCAGAGATAGGAACGGGGTTCAGCCCCAGCATTTT
CDR3 protein: CATSRDRNGVQPQHF
CDR3 length: 15
J gene: TRBJ1-5
D gene: NA
clone size: once
V gene: TRBV15

CDR3 DNA: TGTGCCAGCAGCTTAGCGAAGTATTTGGGGCGGCAATACTATGGCTACACCTTC
CDR3 protein: CASSLAKYLGRQYYGYTF
CDR3 length: 18
J gene: TRBJ1-2
D gene: NA
clone size: NA
V gene: TRBV7-2

CDR3 DNA: TGTGCCAGCAGCCGCGGAGGGGATGGTCAGCCCCAGCATTTT
CDR3 protein: CASSRGGDGQPQHF
CDR3 length: 14
J gene: TRBJ1-5
D gene: NA
clone size: NA
V gene: TRBV28

CDR3 DNA: TGTGCCAGCTCACCGGGGGTCCCGGGGACAGATACGCAGTATTTT
CDR3 protein: CASSPGVPGTDTQYF
CDR3 length: 15
J gene: TRBJ2-3
D gene: NA
clone size: NA
V gene: TRBV18

CDR3 DNA: TGTGCCAGTAGTATAGGGTCCGGGACTCTCAATACGGGAGTTCGGGAGACCCAGTACTTC
CDR3 protein: CASSIGSGTLNTGVRETQYF
CDR3 length: 20
J gene: TRBJ2-5
D gene: NA
clone size: NA
V gene: TRBV19

CDR3 DNA: TGTGCCAGCAGCCCGGCCCGGCCGGTGGACGAGCAGTACTTC
CDR3 protein: CASSPARPVDEQYF
CDR3 length: 14
J gene: TRBJ2-7
D gene: NA
clone size: NA
V gene: TRBV6-1

CDR3 DNA: TGTGCCAGTAGCCCTACGGACGGTACTGGGCAGTACTTC
CDR3 protein: CASSPTDGTGQYF
CDR3 length: 13
J gene: TRBJ2-7
D gene: NA
clone size: NA
V gene: TRBV19

CDR3 DNA: TGTGCCAGCAGCCCTAGCGGAGCTCGGGATGAGCAGTTCTTC
CDR3 protein: CASSPSGARDEQFF
CDR3 length: 14
J gene: TRBJ2-1
D gene: TRBD2
clone size: NA
V gene: TRBV14

CDR3 DNA: TGTGCCAGCAGCTCGACTAGTTCCGGGGAGCTGTTTTTT
CDR3 protein: CASSSTSSGELFF
CDR3 length: 13
J gene: TRBJ2-2
D gene: NA
clone size: few
V gene: TRBV28

CDR3 DNA: TGTGCCAGCAGCTTTTTCGGGAGGGGACAATCCTACAATGAGCAGTTCTTC
CDR3 protein: CASSFFGRGQSYNEQFF
CDR3 length: 17
J gene: TRBJ2-1
D gene: TRBD2
clone size: NA
V gene: TRBV5-6

CDR3 DNA: TGTGCCAGCAGAGGGGAAGTGGAAGATACGCAGTATTTT
CDR3 protein: CASRGEVEDTQYF
CDR3 length: 13
J gene: TRBJ2-3
D gene: NA
clone size: NA
V gene: TRBV2

CDR3 DNA: TGTGCCAGCAGCTTAGGGAGGGGAAACACTGAAGCTTTCTTT
CDR3 protein: CASSLGRGNTEAFF
CDR3 length: 14
J gene: TRBJ1-1
D gene: NA
clone size: NA
V gene: TRBV7-8

CDR3 DNA: TGTGCCAGCTCACCCGGACTAGCGGAGATCGAGACCCAGTACTTC
CDR3 protein: CASSPGLAEIETQYF
CDR3 length: 15
J gene: TRBJ2-5
D gene: TRBD2
clone size: NA
V gene: TRBV18

CDR3 DNA: TGTGCCAGCACCTGGGGGTACACCGGGGAGCTGTTTTTT
CDR3 protein: CASTWGYTGELFF
CDR3 length: 13
J gene: TRBJ2-2
D gene: NA
clone size: NA
V gene: TRBV7-9

CDR3 DNA: TGTGCCAGCAGCTCCCTACAGGGGATAGATACGCAGTATTTT
CDR3 protein: CASSSLQGIDTQYF
CDR3 length: 14
J gene: TRBJ2-3
D gene: TRBD1
clone size: NA
V gene: TRBV7-2

CDR3 DNA: TGCGCCAGCAACCAGCAAGGCTGGAACACTGAAGCTTTCTTT
CDR3 protein: CASNQQGWNTEAFF
CDR3 length: 14
J gene: TRBJ1-1
D gene: NA
clone size: NA
V gene: TRBV5-1

CDR3 DNA: TGCGCCAGCAGCTTGGCCCCGACAGGGACCTACGAGCAGTACTTC
CDR3 protein: CASSLAPTGTYEQYF
CDR3 length: 15
J gene: TRBJ2-7
D gene: TRBD1
clone size: NA
V gene: TRBV5-1

CDR3 DNA: TGTGCCAGCAGTTTGGGCGGGAATGAGCAGTTCTTC
CDR3 protein: CASSLGGNEQFF
CDR3 length: 12
J gene: TRBJ2-1
D gene: NA
clone size: NA
V gene: TRBV28

CDR3 DNA: TGTGCCAGCAGAAGGACTAGCGGGTTCTACGAGCAGTACTTC
CDR3 protein: CASRRTSGFYEQYF
CDR3 length: 14
J gene: TRBJ2-7
D gene: TRBD2
clone size: once
V gene: TRBV11-2

CDR3 DNA: TGTGCCAGCACTGGGGTTTCTGAATCACCCCTCCACTTT
CDR3 protein: CASTGVSESPLHF
CDR3 length: 13
J gene: TRBJ1-6
D gene: NA
clone size: NA
V gene: TRBV28

CDR3 DNA: TGTGCCCGACCTAGCGGGGGGGGTAGTTCAGATACGCAGTATTTT
CDR3 protein: CARPSGGGSSDTQYF
CDR3 length: 15
J gene: TRBJ2-3
D gene: TRBD2
clone size: NA
V gene: TRBV30

CDR3 DNA: TGTGCCAGCAGTGAAAGGCCCCTAGCGGGAGATACGCAGTATTTT
CDR3 protein: CASSERPLAGDTQYF
CDR3 length: 15
J gene: TRBJ2-3
D gene: TRBD2
clone size: NA
V gene: TRBV6-1

CDR3 DNA: TGCGCCAGCAGCTTGGGTTCAGGGGCCACCCTTGAAGCTTTCTTT
CDR3 protein: CASSLGSGATLEAFF
CDR3 length: 15
J gene: TRBJ1-1
D gene: NA
clone size: NA
V gene: TRBV5-1

CDR3 DNA: TGTGCCAGCTCACCACTATTAGGACAGGGCGGCGGGGAGCTGTTTTTT
CDR3 protein: CASSPLLGQGGGELFF
CDR3 length: 16
J gene: TRBJ2-2
D gene: TRBD1
clone size: NA
V gene: TRBV18

CDR3 DNA: TGTGCCAGCAGTGCCCCTGGGGCAGATACGCAGTATTTT
CDR3 protein: CASSAPGADTQYF
CDR3 length: 13
J gene: TRBJ2-3
D gene: NA
clone size: NA
V gene: TRBV28

CDR3 DNA: TGTGCCAGCAGCTTGGGGATAGCCCCGGTGGCGACAGATACGCAGTATTTT
CDR3 protein: CASSLGIAPVATDTQYF
CDR3 length: 17
J gene: TRBJ2-3
D gene: NA
clone size: NA
V gene: TRBV5-8

CDR3 DNA: TGCGCCAGCAGCTTGGCCGGCAGGGCCGAAGGGAAGAAAACCTACGAGCAGTACTTC
CDR3 protein: CASSLAGRAEGKKTYEQYF
CDR3 length: 19
J gene: TRBJ2-7
D gene: NA
clone size: NA
V gene: TRBV5-1

CDR3 DNA: TGTGCCAGCCGTGACAGTCCCCAGCCCCAGCATTTT
CDR3 protein: CASRDSPQPQHF
CDR3 length: 12
J gene: TRBJ1-5
D gene: NA
clone size: NA
V gene: TRBV28

CDR3 DNA: TGTGCCAGCAGCCGACAGGACAGGGGGCGGGGCTACACCTTC
CDR3 protein: CASSRQDRGRGYTF
CDR3 length: 14
J gene: TRBJ1-2
D gene: TRBD1
clone size: NA
V gene: TRBV7-9

CDR3 DNA: TGCGCCAGCAGCTCCGGCCAGGGGAGAGAAAAACTGTTTTTT
CDR3 protein: CASSSGQGREKLFF
CDR3 length: 14
J gene: TRBJ1-4
D gene: NA
clone size: NA
V gene: TRBV5-1

CDR3 DNA: TGTGCCAGTTCTGTACCCTCGGGACCCCAAGAGACCCAGTACTTC
CDR3 protein: CASSVPSGPQETQYF
CDR3 length: 15
J gene: TRBJ2-5
D gene: NA
clone size: NA
V gene: TRBV19

CDR3 DNA: TGTGCCAGCAGTAACCGGGACAGGGGGCTCGGCGAGCAGTACTTC
CDR3 protein: CASSNRDRGLGEQYF
CDR3 length: 15
J gene: TRBJ2-7
D gene: TRBD1
clone size: NA
V gene: TRBV6-5

CDR3 DNA: TGTGCCAGCAGCCCGGACAGGGTGGACGAGCAGTACTTC
CDR3 protein: CASSPDRVDEQYF
CDR3 length: 13
J gene: TRBJ2-7
D gene: TRBD1
clone size: NA
V gene: TRBV5-6

CDR3 DNA: TGTGCCAGCAGTGAACGGGAGAGCGGGAACGGTGAGCAGTTCTTC
CDR3 protein: CASSERESGNGEQFF
CDR3 length: 15
J gene: TRBJ2-1
D gene: TRBD2
clone size: NA
V gene: TRBV6-4

CDR3 DNA: TGTGCCAGCACCCCCGACGAGCAGTACTTC
CDR3 protein: CASTPDEQYF
CDR3 length: 10
J gene: TRBJ2-7
D gene: NA
clone size: NA
V gene: TRBV5-6

CDR3 DNA: TGTGCCAGCAGACTGGGAGGGGGCGGATATGGCTACACCTTC
CDR3 protein: CASRLGGGGYGYTF
CDR3 length: 14
J gene: TRBJ1-2
D gene: TRBD1
clone size: NA
V gene: TRBV28

CDR3 DNA: TGTGCCAGCAGTTCCGAGTCCCTCAATCAGCCCCAGCATTTT
CDR3 protein: CASSSESLNQPQHF
CDR3 length: 14
J gene: TRBJ1-5
D gene: NA
clone size: NA
V gene: TRBV28

CDR3 DNA: TGTGCTAGTGGTCCCACCCCGACTAGCGGGAGGGTAATCACAGATACGCAGTATTTT
CDR3 protein: CASGPTPTSGRVITDTQYF
CDR3 length: 19
J gene: TRBJ2-3
D gene: TRBD2
clone size: NA
V gene: TRBV12-5

CDR3 DNA: TGCGCCAGCAGCCTAGGACCGACTAGCGTAGAGACCCAGTACTTC
CDR3 protein: CASSLGPTSVETQYF
CDR3 length: 15
J gene: TRBJ2-5
D gene: TRBD2
clone size: NA
V gene: TRBV5-1

CDR3 DNA: TGTGCCAGCAGCGTAGCGACGACTGCGACCTACGAGCAGTACTTC
CDR3 protein: CASSVATTATYEQYF
CDR3 length: 15
J gene: TRBJ2-7
D gene: NA
clone size: NA
V gene: TRBV9

CDR3 DNA: TGCGCCAGCAGCTCCAACGCGGGGGAAGGTTATTATGGCTACACCTTC
CDR3 protein: CASSSNAGEGYYGYTF
CDR3 length: 16
J gene: TRBJ1-2
D gene: NA
clone size: NA
V gene: TRBV5-1

CDR3 DNA: TGTGCCAGCACCCCCCCCGACGGGGAGCTGTTTTTT
CDR3 protein: CASTPPDGELFF
CDR3 length: 12
J gene: TRBJ2-2
D gene: NA
clone size: NA
V gene: TRBV7-2

CDR3 DNA: TGTGCCAGCAGCTTAAACGCAGGGGGCACTGAAGCTTTCTTT
CDR3 protein: CASSLNAGGTEAFF
CDR3 length: 14
J gene: TRBJ1-1
D gene: TRBD1
clone size: NA
V gene: TRBV7-9

CDR3 DNA: TGTGCCAGCAGCTTATCAGGGGCGCAGGAGACCCAGTACTTC
CDR3 protein: CASSLSGAQETQYF
CDR3 length: 14
J gene: TRBJ2-5
D gene: NA
clone size: NA
V gene: TRBV7-6

CDR3 DNA: TGTGCCTGGCGTTCCTTTCGCGGGGGCACTGAAGCTTTCTTT
CDR3 protein: CAWRSFRGGTEAFF
CDR3 length: 14
J gene: TRBJ1-1
D gene: NA
clone size: NA
V gene: TRBV30

CDR3 DNA: TGCGCCAGCAGCTCGAGCGGGACAGACAATGAGCAGTTCTTC
CDR3 protein: CASSSSGTDNEQFF
CDR3 length: 14
J gene: TRBJ2-1
D gene: NA
clone size: NA
V gene: TRBV5-1

CDR3 DNA: TGTGCCAGCAGCAGGGGACTAGCGTCCTACGAGCAGTACTTC
CDR3 protein: CASSRGLASYEQYF
CDR3 length: 14
J gene: TRBJ2-7
D gene: TRBD2
clone size: NA
V gene: TRBV7-2

CDR3 DNA: TGTGCCAGCAGCTCCCTAGGAGGGGGCCTCTACGAGCAGTACTTC
CDR3 protein: CASSSLGGGLYEQYF
CDR3 length: 15
J gene: TRBJ2-7
D gene: NA
clone size: NA
V gene: TRBV7-6

CDR3 DNA: TGCGCCAGCAGCTTGAACGGGCCGGGGACAGGCGACAATGAGCAGTTCTTC
CDR3 protein: CASSLNGPGTGDNEQFF
CDR3 length: 17
J gene: TRBJ2-1
D gene: TRBD1
clone size: NA
V gene: TRBV5-1